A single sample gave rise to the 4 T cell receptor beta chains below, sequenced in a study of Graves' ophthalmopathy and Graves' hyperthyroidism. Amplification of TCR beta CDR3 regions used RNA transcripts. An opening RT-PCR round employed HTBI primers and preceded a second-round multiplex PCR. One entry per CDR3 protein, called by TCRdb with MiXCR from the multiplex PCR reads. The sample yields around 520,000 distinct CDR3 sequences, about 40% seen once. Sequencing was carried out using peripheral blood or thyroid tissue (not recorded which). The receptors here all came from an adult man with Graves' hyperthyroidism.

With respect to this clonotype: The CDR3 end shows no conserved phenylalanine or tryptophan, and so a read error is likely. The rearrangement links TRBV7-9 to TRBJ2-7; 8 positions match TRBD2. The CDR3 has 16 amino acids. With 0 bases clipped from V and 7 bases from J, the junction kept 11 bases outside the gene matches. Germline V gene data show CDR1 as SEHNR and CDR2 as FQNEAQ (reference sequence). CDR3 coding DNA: TGTGCCAGCAGCTTAGCCCCAGCGGGAGAACGCAATGAGCAGTACTCC. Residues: CASSLAPAGERNEQYS.

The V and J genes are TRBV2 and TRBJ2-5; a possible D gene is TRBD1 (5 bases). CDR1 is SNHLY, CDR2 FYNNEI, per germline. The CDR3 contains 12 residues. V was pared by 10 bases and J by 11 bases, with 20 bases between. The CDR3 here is CATQGIYNEQYF. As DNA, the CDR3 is TGTGCCACCCAGGGAATCTACAATGAGCAGTACTTC.

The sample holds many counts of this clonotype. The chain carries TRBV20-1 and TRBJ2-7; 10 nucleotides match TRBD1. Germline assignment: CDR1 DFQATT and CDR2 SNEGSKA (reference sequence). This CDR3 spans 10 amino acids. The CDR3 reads CGGQGNEQYF. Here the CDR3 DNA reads TGCGGGGGACAGGGGAACGAGCAGTACTTC.

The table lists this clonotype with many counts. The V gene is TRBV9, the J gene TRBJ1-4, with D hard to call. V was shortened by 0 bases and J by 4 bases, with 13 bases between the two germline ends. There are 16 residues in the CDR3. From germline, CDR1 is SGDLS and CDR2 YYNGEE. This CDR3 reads CASSVGQSQRNEKLFF. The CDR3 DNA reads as TGTGCCAGCAGCGTAGGTCAGTCTCAACGTAATGAAAAACTGTTTTTT.